The 12 T cell receptor beta chains reported below all come from one sample, sequenced in a study of CD8+CD57+ T cells in acquired aplastic anemia. All sequencing subjects had displayed CD8+CD57+ cell expansion on flow cytometry. Both TCR beta VDJ combination and CDR3 sequence profiling were carried out. Genomic DNA was the template for this profiling. TCRdb reprocessed the reads via MiXCR and lists one record per CDR3 protein. The sample lists about 160,000 distinct CDR3 sequences; roughly 48% were seen once. The sample was sorted CD4+, CD8+, or CD8+CD57+ T cells (not recorded which) from PBMCs. These receptor sequences come from a human donor with aplastic anemia.

This clonotype has ten or more counts. The chain uses TRBV6-1 and TRBJ1-2; D call uncertain. The CDR3 is 13 residues long. CDR1 MNHNS and CDR2 SASEGT come from the germline V gene. V dropped 5 bases and J dropped 8 bases, with 15 bases sitting between them. CDR3 in amino acids: CASSRQAPEGYTF. The CDR3 DNA reads as TGTGCCAGCAGTAGGCAGGCTCCTGAAGGCTACACCTTC.

About this clonotype: One end of the junction varies from germline; a read error may be responsible. The V call is TRBV12-3 or TRBV12-4, the J call TRBJ2-7; D unresolved. The CDR3 runs to 12 residues. The CDR3 is CASGLGAYEQYF. The DNA of the CDR3 is TGTGCCAGCGGTTTGGGTGCCTACGAGCAGTACTTC.

This clonotype came up a few times. A read error may produce the germline difference seen at one junction end. This chain links TRBV5-1 with TRBJ2-5; 7 nucleotides agree with TRBD1. Germline V gene lookup returns CDR1 SGHRS and CDR2 YFSETQ. The CDR3 spans 14 residues. This CDR3 is CASSAPTGAEAQYF. The CDR3 region has the DNA TGCGCCAGCAGCGCGCCAACAGGGGCAGAGGCCCAGTACTTC. The full variable domain, its missing parts supplied by reference TRBV5-1 and TRBJ2-5, is KAGVTQTPRYLIKTRGQQVTLSCSPISGHRSVSWYQQTPGQGLQFLFEYFSETQRNKGNFPGRFSGRQFSNSRSEMNVSTLELGDSALYLCASSAPTGAEAQYFGPGTRLLVL.

V is TRBV5-1 and J is TRBJ1-2; D remains ambiguous. The length of the CDR3 is 14 residues. V was clipped by 2 bases and J by 3 bases, with 11 bases between them. In germline, CDR1 is SGHRS, CDR2 YFSETQ. The CDR3 sequence: CASSFGSLYYGYTF. DNA of the CDR3: TGCGCCAGCAGCTTCGGGTCCCTGTACTATGGCTACACCTTC.

The chain links TRBV25-1 to TRBJ2-3, with D unresolved. Germline CDR1 is MGHDK and CDR2 is SYGVNS. V lost 4 bases to trimming and J lost 1 base, with 9 bases between them. This CDR3 comprises 14 residues. In DNA, the CDR3 is TGTGCCAGCAGTGGAATCACTGGCACAGATACGCAGTATTTT. It translates to CASSGITGTDTQYF.

V gene TRBV30 combines with J gene TRBJ1-5; 10 bases map to TRBD1. In germline, CDR1 is GTSNPN, CDR2 SVGIG (reference sequence). CDR3 length: 15 residues. V shed 3 bases and J 2 bases; nucleotides not matched to a gene: 4. CDR3 in amino acids: CAWRGTGAGNQPQHF. CDR3 coding DNA: TGTGCCTGGAGGGGGACAGGGGCGGGCAATCAGCCCCAGCATTTT. Full variable domain (missing parts from reference TRBV30 and TRBJ1-5): SQTIHQWPATLVQPVGSPLSLECTVEGTSNPNLYWYRQAAGRGLQLLFYSVGIGQISSEVPQNLSASRPQDRQFILSSKKLLLSDSGFYLCAWRGTGAGNQPQHFGDGTRLSIL.

V gene TRBV19 combines with J gene TRBJ2-7, with D possibly being TRBD2 (6 bases). Germline V gene lookup returns CDR1 LNHDA and CDR2 SQIVND (reference sequence). Trimming took 4 bases from V and 3 from J, leaving 13 bases between them. The CDR3 spans 14 residues. The CDR3 DNA is TGTGCCAGTAGTAGCGGGGTTGCCCTCTACGAGCAGTACTTC. Its translation: CASSSGVALYEQYF.

CDR3 loop: CASRAGTVNTEAFF. Here the CDR3 DNA reads TGCGCCAGCAGGGCCGGGACGGTGAACACTGAAGCTTTCTTT. This sequence joins TRBV5-1 and TRBJ1-1, with a possible D match to TRBD1 (5 bases). The V end lost 5 bases, the J end lost 0 bases, and 11 bases lay between the germline ends. The length of the CDR3 is 14 residues. Germline V gives CDR1 SGHRS, CDR2 YFSETQ.

As regards this clonotype: One end of the junction varies from germline; a read error may be responsible. This rearrangement joins TRBV19 to TRBJ1-1; D unresolved. The germline V gene encodes CDR1 LNHDA and CDR2 SQIVND (reference sequence). The CDR3 length is 13 residues. CDR3 loop: CASSTLEGTEAFF. The CDR3 region has the DNA TGTGCCAGTAGTACTCTCGAAGGCACTGAGGCTTTCTTT.

The chain couples TRBV7-9 to TRBJ2-7; D is unclear. V was pared by 5 bases and J by 0 bases, with 5 bases between. Germline CDR1 and CDR2: SEHNR and FQNEAQ (reference sequence). CDR3 length: 12 residues. CDR3 sequence: CASSGHSYEQYF. The CDR3, as DNA: TGTGCCAGCAGCGGTCACTCCTACGAGCAGTACTTC.

The J gene is TRBJ2-7, the V gene TRBV11-3; the match to TRBD1 covers 9 bases. Germline-derived CDR1 and CDR2 are SGHNT and YENEEA. This CDR3 is 14 amino acids long. With 8 bases clipped from V and 6 bases from J, the junction kept 11 bases outside the gene matches. The CDR3 protein is CASSPGTGTLEQYF. DNA for the CDR3: TGTGCCAGCTCTCCCGGGACAGGGACGCTCGAGCAGTACTTC.

The chain has TRBV3-1 and TRBJ1-1; 9 bases line up with TRBD1. The germline gives CDR1 LGHDT, CDR2 YNNKEL (reference sequence). V was pared by 4 bases and J by 10 bases, with 4 bases of the junction left unmatched. The CDR3 covers 12 residues. The CDR3 DNA reads TGTGCCAGCAGCCCGGGGACAGGGCGAGCTTTCTTT. It translates to CASSPGTGRAFF.